This entry describes one T cell receptor beta chain. What it recognizes is unknown. The record originates from a study of cytomegalovirus exposure and HLA in healthy donors. The V segment lost 4 bases and the J segment 6 bases; nucleotides outside the gene matches: 7. This CDR3 spans 14 amino acids. Germline V CDR1 and CDR2: MNHNY, SVGAGI (reference sequence). Study-level findings and limits: Rare sequences made up most TCRs, while some public TCRs were found in many donors. A later analysis associated some 16,000 TCR beta sequences with HLA alleles at a 0.05 false discovery rate. Per a later analysis, HLA-associated TCR beta chains showed more clonal expansion than other, equally common TCR beta chains. Sequencing artifact likely explains a cluster of highly shared sequence variants.

The PCR employed 60 Vbeta primers together with 13 Jbeta primers. Method: immunoSEQ multiplex PCR; TCRdb's copy keeps in-frame clones and lacks some. The repertoire consists of roughly 290,000 clones, with about 80% occurring once and the leading ten covering more than 0.3%. The receptor was derived from a girl between 2 and 10 years old in good health and CMV-seronegative. The sequencing input was PBMCs. The chain carries TRBV6-6 and TRBJ2-3, with TRBD1 identical over 7 bases. This CDR3 reads CASSSHTGQDTQYF. CDR3 in DNA: TGTGCCAGCAGTTCACACACGGGACAGGATACGCAGTATTTT.